Following are 18 T cell receptor beta chains from one sample sequenced in a study of human T cells and chemical hapten exposure. Noted time point: patch test 1, 2 weeks after DPC sensitization. The treatment was: therapeutic diphenylcyclopropenone sensitization with weekly scalp DPC. Each CDR3 protein gets one entry after TCRdb re-called the RACE reads with MiXCR. The sample lists 300,000 to 400,000 distinct CDR3 sequences; about 7% were seen once. The specimen was whole blood, collected in connection with sensitization to the hapten diphenylcyclopropenone (DPC). The receptors derive from a woman aged 18-29 years with alopecia areata. Some clones in this sample may be carry-over from other donors' samples.

This clonotype has just a few counts. The CDR3 bases are TGTGCCAGCAGTCTGGACAGTATATCTAACTATGGCTACACCTTC. It translates to CASSLDSISNYGYTF. This chain links TRBV6-5 with TRBJ1-2; possible D gene TRBD1, 6 bases. The CDR3 has 15 residues. V shed 5 bases and J shed 0 bases, with 13 bases lying between them. In germline, CDR1 is MNHEY, CDR2 SVGAGI.

This clonotype was recorded many times. V gene TRBV24-1 combines with J gene TRBJ1-5; D gene unclear. V was shortened by 6 bases and J by 2 bases, with 7 bases between the two germline ends. Germline CDR1 reads KGHDR; CDR2 reads SFDVKD. The CDR3 extends over 13 amino acids. The CDR3 nucleotides are TGTGCCACCAGTCGAGGTGGCAATCAGCCCCAGCATTTT. Protein product: CATSRGGNQPQHF.

This clonotype was counted ten times or more. The chain has TRBV4-3 and TRBJ1-1; 8 positions agree with TRBD1. Germline-derived CDR1 and CDR2 are LGHNA and YSLEER. The CDR3 contains 19 residues. Trimming cost V 0 bases and J 0 bases; bases outside gene matches: 12. In nucleotides, the CDR3 is TGCGCCAGCAGCCAAGATCCGGCCGTCGGACAGGGAATGAACACTGAAGCTTTCTTT. Its protein product is CASSQDPAVGQGMNTEAFF.

The chain carries TRBV18 and TRBJ2-3; TRBD2 matches at 12 bases. The CDR3 length is 17 residues. The V segment lost 2 bases and the J segment 4 bases; nucleotides outside the gene matches: 7. The germline CDR1 and CDR2 sequences are KGHSH and LQKENI. The CDR3 region has the DNA TGTGCCAGCTCACCAATGGAGACTAGCGGGGGTGCAGATACGCAGTATTTT. The encoded protein is CASSPMETSGGADTQYF.

This clonotype was seen a handful of times. The J gene is TRBJ2-7, the V gene TRBV25-1; unclear D gene. The CDR3 consists of 16 residues. V was clipped by 2 bases and J by 5 bases, with 19 bases between them. Per germline, CDR1 MGHDK and CDR2 SYGVNS. For the CDR3, the DNA is TGTGCCAGCAGTGAACCCCCCAGCCACCTTTTTGACGAGCAGTACTTC. It is translated as CASSEPPSHLFDEQYF.

This clonotype was picked up many times. Germline is not matched at one junction end, which may reflect a read error. V is TRBV12-3 or TRBV12-4 and J is TRBJ1-6; D remains unclear. The CDR3 is 12 residues long. In DNA, the CDR3 is TGTGCCAGCAGTGCCTATTATTCACCCCTCCACTTT. This encodes CASSAYYSPLHF.

The V gene is TRBV6-6, the J gene TRBJ2-7; the D call may be TRBD1 or TRBD2 (6 bases each). V was pared by 8 bases and J by 6 bases, with 11 bases between. Germline V lookup: CDR1 MNHNY, CDR2 SVGAGI (reference sequence). The CDR3 totals 11 residues. The CDR3 sequence: CASLRGVEQYF. The CDR3 DNA reads as TGTGCCAGCCTTAGGGGGGTCGAGCAGTACTTC.

Here the CDR3 reads CSARMGDYGYTF. Here the CDR3 DNA reads TGCAGTGCTAGAATGGGGGACTATGGCTACACCTTC. The chain carries TRBV20-1 and TRBJ1-2; weak D call: TRBD1 (5 bases). Germline V gives CDR1 DFQATT, CDR2 SNEGSKA (reference sequence). Trimming removed 2 bases from V and 3 bases from J, with 7 bases in between. The CDR3 contains 12 residues.

This clonotype was counted at least ten times. The chain employs TRBV19 and TRBJ2-2; the D gene is possibly TRBD2 (6 bases). Germline values: CDR1 LNHDA, CDR2 SQIVND (reference sequence). The CDR3 sequence is 15 residues long. Trimming shortened V by 6 bases and J by 6 bases, and 17 bases separated the two germline ends. CDR3 loop: CASSPPGLRAGELFF. DNA of the CDR3: TGTGCCAGTAGCCCCCCGGGACTCCGGGCCGGGGAGCTGTTTTTT.

The chain links TRBV20-1 to TRBJ1-1, with 8 positions matching TRBD1. Germline CDR1 DFQATT, CDR2 SNEGSKA (reference sequence). V gave up 2 bases and J gave up 3 bases; unmatched junction bases: 5. The CDR3 runs to 14 residues. The CDR3 bases are TGCAGTGCTAGAAGGACAGGGTGGGACACTGAAGCTTTCTTT. Encoded protein: CSARRTGWDTEAFF.

V gene TRBV6-2 or TRBV6-3 combines with J gene TRBJ2-2; D ambiguous. Germline CDR1 and CDR2: MNHEY and SVGEGT. The CDR3 consists of 14 residues. The V and J ends lost 2 bases and 5 bases respectively, with 9 bases between them. The CDR3, as DNA: TGTGCCAGCAGTTACGCATGGGGAACCGGGGAGCTGTTTTTT. It specifies CASSYAWGTGELFF.

This clonotype was seen only a few times. This chain uses TRBV6-6 with TRBJ2-5, with D perhaps matching TRBD1 (6 bases). Trimming pared 4 bases from V and 1 base from J, leaving 13 bases between. The CDR3 sequence is 15 residues long. Per the germline V gene, CDR1 is MNHNY and CDR2 is SVGAGI (reference sequence). The CDR3 here is CASSLWGPLQETQYF. DNA for the CDR3: TGTGCCAGCAGTTTGTGGGGGCCGCTCCAAGAGACCCAGTACTTC.

This clonotype has a count of ten or more. The chain links TRBV6-2 or TRBV6-3 to TRBJ2-3; D remains unclear. This CDR3 is 13 amino acids long. Germline CDR1 MNHEY, CDR2 SVGEGT. V lost 5 bases, J lost 1 base, and 7 bases lay in between. The CDR3 DNA reads TGTGCCAGCAGTCCGCAGGGCACAGATACGCAGTATTTT. It is translated as CASSPQGTDTQYF.

The chain combines TRBV12-3 or TRBV12-4 with TRBJ1-1; D uncertain. V lost 3 bases, J lost 0 bases, and 17 bases lay in between. The CDR3 has 17 amino acids. The CDR3 region is CASSFSTGMYMNTEAFF. CDR3 in DNA: TGTGCCAGCAGTTTCTCGACTGGGATGTATATGAACACTGAAGCTTTCTTT.

This clonotype was recorded at least ten times. One junction end disagrees with the germline gene, perhaps due to a read error. J is TRBJ1-1 and V is TRBV3-1; D is perhaps TRBD1 (5 bases). This CDR3 has 13 amino acids. In germline, CDR1 is LGHDT, CDR2 YNNKEL (reference sequence). CDR3 sequence reads: CASSQDTGAEAFF. CDR3 bases: TGTGCCAGCAGCCAAGATACAGGTGCTGAGGCTTTCTTT.

This clonotype was recorded many times. The gene calls are TRBV4-1 and TRBJ2-1; 9 positions match TRBD2. J was trimmed by 0 bases and V by 1 base; bases with no gene match: 1. From germline, CDR1 is MGHRA and CDR2 YSYEKL. The CDR3 runs 16 residues. CDR3 protein: CASSQGGGASYNEQFF. The CDR3 nucleotides are TGCGCCAGCAGCCAAGGCGGGGGGGCCTCCTACAATGAGCAGTTCTTC.

This clonotype has a count of ten or more. The CDR3 loop is CSAGELFSYEQYF. CDR3 coding DNA: TGCAGTGCGGGGGAGCTCTTCTCCTACGAGCAGTACTTC. The rearrangement joins TRBV20-1 to TRBJ2-7; D may match TRBD1 or TRBD2 (5 bases each). In germline, CDR1 is DFQATT, CDR2 SNEGSKA (reference sequence). CDR3 length: 13 amino acids. V lost 6 bases to trimming and J lost 0 bases, with 12 bases between them.

This clonotype was recorded a few times. This sequence joins TRBV28 and TRBJ1-1; D not certain. The V end was cut by 8 bases, the J end by 11 bases, with 18 bases between. The length of the CDR3 is 12 residues. The germline V gene encodes CDR1 MDHEN and CDR2 SYDVKM. The CDR3 DNA follows: TGTGCCAGCCAAAGAGAAGCCCCGGACGCTTTCTTT. Encoded protein: CASQREAPDAFF. The variable domain in full, completed from reference TRBV28 and TRBJ1-1, reads DVKVTQSSRYLVKRTGEKVFLECVQDMDHENMFWYRQDPGLGLRLIYFSYDVKMKEKGDIPEGYSVSREKKERFSLILESASTNQTSMYLCASQREAPDAFFGQGTRLTVV.